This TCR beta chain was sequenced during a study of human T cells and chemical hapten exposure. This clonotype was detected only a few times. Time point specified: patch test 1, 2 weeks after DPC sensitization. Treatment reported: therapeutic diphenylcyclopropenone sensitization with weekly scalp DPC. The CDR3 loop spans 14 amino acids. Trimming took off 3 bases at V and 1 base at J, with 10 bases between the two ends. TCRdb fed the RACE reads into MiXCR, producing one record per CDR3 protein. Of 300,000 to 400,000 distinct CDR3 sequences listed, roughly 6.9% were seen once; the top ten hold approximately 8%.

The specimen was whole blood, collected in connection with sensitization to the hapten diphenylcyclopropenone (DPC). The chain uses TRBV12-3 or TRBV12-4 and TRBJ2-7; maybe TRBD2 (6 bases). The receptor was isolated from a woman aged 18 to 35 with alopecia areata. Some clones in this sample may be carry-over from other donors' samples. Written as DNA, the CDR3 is TGTGCCAGCAGTTTGGAGGGCCCATCCTACGAGCAGTACTTC. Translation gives CASSLEGPSYEQYF.